The clone carrying this T cell receptor beta chain was counted only a few times. TRAV- and TRBV-specific primers were used for first-strand cDNA, which covered alpha and beta chains. A roughly 19-cycle PCR with a constant-region primer and V-primer adapter amplified TCRs. TCRdb called the reads again in MiXCR, with one record for every CDR3 protein. This table holds 35,000 to 50,000 distinct CDR3 sequences, about a third found once. This sample stems from a study of low-dose radiotherapy and immunotherapy resistance in tumors. Whole-study context: Individuals in Cohort 2 had 1 Gy per fraction every two weeks, adding up to 13 Gy over 26 weeks. Every six weeks patients received intravenous ipilimumab 1 mg/kg, and every two weeks they received intravenous nivolumab 240 mg.

As to time point: before trial treatment. Patients deemed eligible presented with advanced solid tumors lacking tumor-infiltrating lymphocytes. Material: PBMCs, obtained before treatment. The sequence came from a male donor with gallbladder cancer.

The CDR3 loop reads CASSTYGDVTKNIQYF. DNA of the CDR3: TGCGCCAGCAGCACCTATGGGGACGTAACCAAAAACATTCAGTACTTC. The chain recombines TRBV5-1 with TRBJ2-4; possibly TRBD1 or TRBD2 for D (5 bases each). The CDR3 extends over 16 amino acids. V was cut by 4 bases and J by 2 bases, with 16 bases left in between. Germline assignment: CDR1 SGHRS and CDR2 YFSETQ.